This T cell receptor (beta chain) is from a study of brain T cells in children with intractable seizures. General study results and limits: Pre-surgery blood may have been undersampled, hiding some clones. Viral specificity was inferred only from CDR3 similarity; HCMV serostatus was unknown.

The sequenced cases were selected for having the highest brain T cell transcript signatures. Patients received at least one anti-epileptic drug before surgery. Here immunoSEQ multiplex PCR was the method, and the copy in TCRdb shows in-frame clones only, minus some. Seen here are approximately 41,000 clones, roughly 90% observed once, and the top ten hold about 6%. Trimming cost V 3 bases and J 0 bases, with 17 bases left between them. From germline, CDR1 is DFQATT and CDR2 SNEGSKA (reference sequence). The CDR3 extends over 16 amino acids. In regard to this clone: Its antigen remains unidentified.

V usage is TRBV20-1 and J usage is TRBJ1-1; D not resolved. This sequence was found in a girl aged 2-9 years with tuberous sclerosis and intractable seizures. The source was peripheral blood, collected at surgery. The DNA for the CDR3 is TGCAGTGCTAGTTATCGAGGGTGGCCCATGAACACTGAAGCTTTCTTT. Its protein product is CSASYRGWPMNTEAFF.